Listed below are T cell receptor beta chains from one sample, sequenced in a study of response to subunit inactivated influenza vaccine. TCRdb redid the calling of the RT-PCR reads with MiXCR, one entry per CDR3 protein. The sample yields about 480,000 distinct CDR3 sequences, approximately 13% seen once. Sequencing used PBMCs from blood, obtained 45 days after vaccination. These receptor sequences come from a man in his fifties who received an inactivated influenza vaccine. Both conserved end residues are part of each CDR3. The D gene is left open where the match is weak. Clone size appears in some rows only: once, few, many, or a class for an expanded clone.

D gene,V gene,clone size,J gene,CDR3 DNA,CDR3 protein
.,TRBV24-1,.,TRBJ2-7,TGTGCCACCAGTGAGCGGACCGCCCGCGAGCAGTACTTC,CATSERTAREQYF
TRBD2,TRBV6-2/TRBV6-3,.,TRBJ2-2,TGTGCCAGCAGGCGGGGGACTAGCGGGAAGTCCGGGGAGCTGTTTTTT,CASRRGTSGKSGELFF
.,TRBV7-8,many,TRBJ2-2,TGTGCCAGCAGTAGTACAACAGCGGCATCCGGGGAGCTGTTTTTT,CASSSTTAASGELFF
.,TRBV7-2,few,TRBJ2-5,TGTGCCAGCAGCTTAGTAGCCGGGCCGCCGTACCAAGAGACCCAGTACTTC,CASSLVAGPPYQETQYF
.,TRBV28,few,TRBJ2-7,TGTGCCATCACCATCCGGGACGGCTCCTACGAGCAGTACTTC,CAITIRDGSYEQYF
.,TRBV4-3,many,TRBJ2-7,TGCGCCAGCAGCCCCAGTCTTGAGGGCGAGCAGTACTTC,CASSPSLEGEQYF
.,TRBV12-3/TRBV12-4,many,TRBJ1-1,TGTGCCAGCACCCGGGGGGAGGGCACTGAAGCTTTCTTT,CASTRGEGTEAFF
TRBD1,TRBV10-3,few,TRBJ2-7,TGTGCCATCAATTCCAGCCCAGGACAGGGTTTCTCCTACGAGCAGTACTTC,CAINSSPGQGFSYEQYF
.,TRBV2,few,TRBJ1-1,TGTGCCGCTCACAGGGAGGTGGACACTGAAGCTTTCTTT,CAAHREVDTEAFF
.,TRBV6-2/TRBV6-3,few,TRBJ2-5,TGTGCCAGCAGACCCTCGGGGCTAGTAGAGACCCAGTACTTC,CASRPSGLVETQYF
TRBD2,TRBV12-3/TRBV12-4,.,TRBJ2-2,TGTGCCAGCAGGACACCGGGACTAGCGGGGAGAACCGGGGAGCTGTTTTTT,CASRTPGLAGRTGELFF
.,TRBV5-1,many,TRBJ1-5,TGCGCCAGCAGCTTGGTAGGGACGGGAGGAGGGCAGCCCCAGCATTTT,CASSLVGTGGGQPQHF
TRBD2,TRBV12-3/TRBV12-4,.,TRBJ2-5,TGTGCCAGCAGTTTATCGGGTCTTATAGCGGGGGGGCCGGAGACCCAGTACTTC,CASSLSGLIAGGPETQYF
.,TRBV5-1,many,TRBJ1-1,TGCGCCAGCAGCTTGGCCCCGGCGAACACTGAAGCTTTCTTT,CASSLAPANTEAFF
TRBD2,TRBV7-6,.,TRBJ2-5,TGTGCCAGCAGCCCTGCGGGGGGCCTGGAGACCCAGTACTTC,CASSPAGGLETQYF
.,TRBV12-3/TRBV12-4,many,TRBJ2-5,TGTGCCAGCAACGTGAGGGGTTCCAGAGAGACCCAGTACTTC,CASNVRGSRETQYF
.,TRBV20-1,few,TRBJ2-7,TGCAGTGCAACAACAGGGATAGGGGAGCAGTACTTC,CSATTGIGEQYF
.,TRBV28,.,TRBJ2-7,TGTGCCAGCAGACTAGGAGGGGGGGCCGGAGCGGAGCAGTACTTC,CASRLGGGAGAEQYF
TRBD2,TRBV4-3,.,TRBJ2-3,TGCGCCAGCAGCCAAGATTCAGGCGCGGGGGATCAGTATTTT,CASSQDSGAGDQYF
.,TRBV5-1,few,TRBJ1-1,TGCGCCAGCAGCTTGGTGGGGGCGAACACTGAAGCTTTCTTT,CASSLVGANTEAFF
.,TRBV7-9,.,TRBJ1-4,TGTGCCAGCAGCTCATATAGCGAATCAACTAATGAAAAACTGTTTTTT,CASSSYSESTNEKLFF
TRBD2,TRBV20-1,few,TRBJ2-7,TGCAGTGCTAGAGGGAAGGGGGTTGGGAGCGGGAGTTTGTACGAGCAGTACTTC,CSARGKGVGSGSLYEQYF
.,TRBV4-1,many,TRBJ1-5,TGCGCCAGCAGCCAGTTTGGGAGGGCTGCTCAGCCCCAGCATTTT,CASSQFGRAAQPQHF
TRBD2,TRBV20-1,.,TRBJ2-1,TGCTGTGCTAGCACTAGCGGAGAATATAGCTCCTACAATGAGCAGTTCTTC,CCASTSGEYSSYNEQFF
.,TRBV20-1,.,TRBJ2-3,TGCAGTGCTACCCATCCGTCTGGGGGTAGGGCAGATACGCAGTATTTT,CSATHPSGGRADTQYF
.,TRBV20-1,.,TRBJ1-4,TGCAGTGCCCTGGGCGGCACAACTAATGAAAAACTGTTTTTT,CSALGGTTNEKLFF
.,TRBV7-2,many,TRBJ2-7,TGTGCCAGCAGCTTAGGCCTGACCGGGACATTTCCCTACGAGCAGTACTTC,CASSLGLTGTFPYEQYF
.,TRBV4-3,few,TRBJ2-3,TGCGCCAGCAGCCAAGTCGACTCTCCTTCGGATACGCAGTATTTT,CASSQVDSPSDTQYF
.,TRBV12-3/TRBV12-4,.,TRBJ2-7,TGTGCCAGCAGTTACATTACAGGGCCCTCGAGGGAGCAGTACTTC,CASSYITGPSREQYF
.,TRBV7-2,few,TRBJ1-1,TGTGCCAGCAGCCCCCTGGGTAGGTTGGTTGATTTCTTT,CASSPLGRLVDFF
.,TRBV20-1,many,TRBJ2-1,TGCAGTGCTAGGCCCCGAGACAGCTACAATGAGCAGTTCTTC,CSARPRDSYNEQFF
TRBD2,TRBV5-1,few,TRBJ2-1,TGCGCCAGCAGCCGGGAGGCGGGAGAACACAATGAGCAGTTCTTC,CASSREAGEHNEQFF
TRBD1,TRBV12-3/TRBV12-4,many,TRBJ1-1,TGTGCCAGCAGTTTATCTGGGACAGTGAACACTGAAGCTTTCTTT,CASSLSGTVNTEAFF
TRBD2,TRBV29-1,many,TRBJ2-1,TGCAGCGTTGAAGGGGACCGGGGCGGGAGCTACAATGAGCAGTTCTTC,CSVEGDRGGSYNEQFF
.,TRBV29-1,few,TRBJ2-5,TGCAGCGTCCAGAGGCAAGAGACCCAGTACTTC,CSVQRQETQYF
.,TRBV7-9,few,TRBJ1-2,TGTGCCAGCAGCTTATTCGGGGGCAGGAACTATGGCTACACCTTC,CASSLFGGRNYGYTF
.,TRBV10-3,.,TRBJ2-3,TGTGCCATCAGTGTCTCATCAGATACGCAGTATTTT,CAISVSSDTQYF
TRBD1,TRBV7-8,.,TRBJ2-3,TGTGCCAGCAGCATGGGACAGGACTCCACAGATACGCAGTATTTT,CASSMGQDSTDTQYF
TRBD1,TRBV19,.,TRBJ1-2,TGTGCCAGTAGACGTGACAGGGACGGCTACACCTTC,CASRRDRDGYTF
TRBD2,TRBV4-3,many,TRBJ2-7,TGCGCCAGCAGCCAACAATACGGGGGGGCCTACGAGCAGTACTTC,CASSQQYGGAYEQYF
TRBD1,TRBV5-1,few,TRBJ2-7,TGCGCCAGCAGCTTGGCTGTGGACAGGGGCGGCGAGCAGTACTTC,CASSLAVDRGGEQYF
.,TRBV10-2,.,TRBJ1-5,TGCGCCAGCAGTGATTGGGGAGGGGATCAGCCCCAGCATTTT,CASSDWGGDQPQHF
TRBD2,TRBV10-3,.,TRBJ2-1,TGTGCCATCAGTATTGAGCCTAGCGGGGGGGGGCATGAGCAGTTCTTC,CAISIEPSGGGHEQFF
TRBD2,TRBV27,few,TRBJ2-7,TGTGCCAGCAGCCTCGGGGTAGCGGGAGGGCCGGACGAGCAGTACTTC,CASSLGVAGGPDEQYF
TRBD1,TRBV30,few,TRBJ1-2,TGTGCCGGTAATAGGGACAGGCCCTATGGCTACACCTTC,CAGNRDRPYGYTF